This T cell receptor beta chain derives from a study of regulatory T cells in long-lasting Graves disease. Turning to the study itself: Patients met the persistent Graves' disease definition after over 5 years of antithyroid drugs with positive TSH receptor antibodies.

Documented time point: persistent/refractory GD, antithyroid drugs over 5 years with positive TRAb. PBMC-derived RNA was used for the TCR library. Construction of the TCR beta libraries employed iRepertoire HTBI primers in conjunction with Arm-PCR of CDR3 regions. TCRdb re-called the multiplex PCR reads through MiXCR, storing one row per CDR3 protein. The sample has about 340,000 distinct CDR3 sequences, around a fifth seen once. This clonotype was seen a few times. The input for sequencing was peripheral blood mononuclear cells (PBMCs), taken when the disease was refractory, from a patient treated with antithyroid drugs. This TCR was recovered from a female donor with Graves disease.

The CDR3 sequence: CASSHRDHLTSPLHF. CDR3 bases: TGTGCCAGCAGTCACCGGGACCACCTAACCTCACCCCTCCACTTT. This chain links TRBV27 with TRBJ1-6; weak D call: TRBD1 (5 bases). Germline V gives CDR1 MNHEY, CDR2 SMNVEV (reference sequence). V gave up 5 bases and J gave up 10 bases, with 18 bases separating them. The CDR3 consists of 15 residues.